A selection of T cell receptor beta chains follows, all from one sample in a study of lymphopenia after photon versus proton radiotherapy. The repertoire was sequenced with immunoSEQ multiplex PCR; TCRdb's copy has only in-frame clones and lacks some. The sample holds under 30,000 clones, approximately 88% seen once. The sample in question was peripheral blood, obtained from a patient treated with proton-based radiotherapy. The receptors here all came from a woman aged 60-75 years with cholangiocarcinoma. Some clones in this sample may be carry-over from other donors' samples. The CDR3 runs from the conserved cysteine through the conserved F or W. Each record gives: D gene, V gene, J gene, CDR3 protein. A D gene is named only where the DNA matches it firmly.

NA	TRBV6-1	TRBJ2-1	CATGWTGLKHDEQFF
NA	TRBV6-5	TRBJ1-3	CASSYSGNTIYF
NA	TRBV28	TRBJ2-5	CASRVGGQQETQYF
NA	TRBV9	TRBJ2-2	CASSAFSETGELFF
TRBD1	TRBV6-5	TRBJ1-2	CASSYSSRGLDYGYTF
TRBD2	TRBV30	TRBJ2-7	CAWSVLTSEGRQYF
NA	TRBV10-3	TRBJ2-1	CAISENPTYNEQFF
NA	TRBV19	TRBJ1-1	CASKGQEVGEAFF
NA	TRBV7-3	TRBJ1-1	CASSLGQNTEAFF
NA	TRBV19	TRBJ2-2	CASSIGLLITGELFF
TRBD1	TRBV2	TRBJ2-7	CASRGTGVLIQFYEQYF
NA	TRBV5-1	TRBJ2-7	CASSLDGPRYEQYF
NA	TRBV6-1	TRBJ1-1	CAIGRAERYTEAFF
NA	TRBV7-8	TRBJ1-2	CASSFDPVYGYTF
NA	TRBV19	TRBJ2-5	CASSTRRQETQYF
TRBD1	TRBV6-6	TRBJ2-5	CASSAYRGMLETQYF
NA	TRBV5-1	TRBJ2-3	CASSFRDSTDTQYF
NA	TRBV7-6	TRBJ2-3	CASSFGRTYTDTQYF
NA	TRBV4-2	TRBJ2-1	CASGDGRDNEQFF
NA	TRBV19	TRBJ1-1	CASSIMEGRRVQSREAFF
NA	TRBV2	TRBJ2-3	CASSGGVGDTQYF
NA	TRBV9	TRBJ1-1	CASSSTDFNTEAFF
TRBD1	TRBV6-6	TRBJ1-1	CASKNRGLTEAFF